One and the same sample provided the 12 T cell receptor beta chains below, sequenced in a study of T cell repertoires in cytomegalovirus infection (dated by TCRdb to between 2019 and 2020). The sequencer was an Illumina HiSeq 1500. The public sequencing data were trimmed at Q25 with fastp and processed into clonotypes with MiXCR by TCRdb, which kept only in-frame beta chains. CDR3 protein duplicates are merged, each entry listing the most common genes and DNA. The sample table contains about 200,000 distinct CDR3 sequences; only one count was recorded for less than 9.5% of them. The ten biggest clones cover approximately 4.2% of the sample. Sequences were obtained from PBMCs. Source of these receptors: a human donor in good health (CMV status not recorded). Some clones in this sample may be carry-over from other donors' samples.

This clonotype turned up a few times. The chain links TRBV20-1 to TRBJ1-5; D perhaps matches TRBD1 (6 bases). The CDR3 consists of 16 residues. In germline, CDR1 is DFQATT, CDR2 SNEGSKA (reference sequence). Between the trimmed V and J ends, which lost 0 bases and 1 base, there was a span of 13 bases. The CDR3 spells CSARDLIGGSNQPQHF. In nucleotides, the CDR3 is TGCAGTGCTAGAGATTTAATAGGGGGGAGCAATCAGCCCCAGCATTTT.

Many counts were recorded for this clonotype. The chain has TRBV28 and TRBJ2-4; no clear D gene. The V gene's germline CDR1 is MDHEN and CDR2 SYDVKM. The CDR3 length is 12 residues. V was cut by 5 bases and J by 4 bases, with 6 bases left in between. The CDR3 sequence is CASSLTKNIQYF. CDR3 nucleotides: TGTGCCAGCAGTCTCACAAAAAACATTCAGTACTTC.

The chain combines TRBV7-2 with TRBJ2-3, with D hard to call. The CDR3 covers 14 residues. Germline assignment: CDR1 SGHTA and CDR2 FQGNSA. Trimming cost V 1 base and J 2 bases, with 7 bases left between them. DNA for the CDR3: TGTGCCAGCAGCTTAGTCGTCAACACAGATACGCAGTATTTT. This gives the protein CASSLVVNTDTQYF.

The V and J genes are TRBV29-1 and TRBJ1-1; 10 nucleotides line up with TRBD1. Germline lookup yields CDR1 SQVTM and CDR2 ANQGSEA. Trimming at V came to 6 bases and at J to 6 bases, leaving 13 bases not matched to a gene. CDR3 size: 15 residues. For the CDR3, the DNA is TGCAGCGTCAACACATGGGGGACAGGGGTCGCTGAAGCTTTCTTT. Translated: CSVNTWGTGVAEAFF.

The V gene is TRBV20-1, the J gene TRBJ2-1; tentatively, D is TRBD2 (6 bases). Trimming removed 5 bases at V and 0 bases at J, with 14 bases between. The CDR3 contains 15 residues. From germline, CDR1 is DFQATT and CDR2 SNEGSKA (reference sequence). The CDR3 here is CSAPQSGLSYNEQFF. The CDR3 nucleotides are TGCAGTGCTCCTCAAAGCGGGCTCTCCTACAATGAGCAGTTCTTC.

The chain combines TRBV5-1 with TRBJ2-6; the D is unclear. V lost 6 bases to trimming and J lost 1 base, with 11 bases between them. The CDR3 is made up of 15 amino acids. Germline V lookup: CDR1 SGHRS, CDR2 YFSETQ. The DNA for the CDR3 is TGCGCCAGCAACGGATGGGATTCTGGGGCCAACGTCCTGACTTTC. It translates to CASNGWDSGANVLTF.

This clonotype was detected a few times. This chain connects TRBV20-1 to TRBJ2-7, with D perhaps given as TRBD1 or TRBD2 (5 bases each). The CDR3 is 12 residues long. The ends were cut back, 7 bases at V and 2 bases at J, with 12 bases in the middle. From germline, CDR1 is DFQATT and CDR2 SNEGSKA (reference sequence). CDR3 loop: CSGQGPAYEQYF. Written as DNA, the CDR3 is TGCAGTGGGCAGGGACCCGCCTACGAGCAGTACTTC.

As for this clonotype: A read error may explain this, as a much larger clone is one base away. This chain connects TRBV7-6 to TRBJ1-5, with D hard to call. CDR3 size: 12 residues. Germline V gene lookup returns CDR1 SGHVS and CDR2 FNYEAQ. CDR3 sequence (DNA): TGTACCAGCAGTTATAGCAATCAGCCCCAGCATTTT. It yields the protein CTSSYSNQPQHF.

The sample holds many counts of this clonotype. This rearrangement joins TRBV11-1 to TRBJ1-5; D is unresolved. V was clipped by 1 base and J by 5 bases, with 9 bases between them. The CDR3 consists of 14 residues. CDR1 SGHAT and CDR2 FQDESV come from the germline V gene (reference sequence). CDR3 bases: TGTGCCAGCAGCTTAGGACCTGTGCATCAGCCCCAGCATTTT. Translating it yields CASSLGPVHQPQHF.

Many counts were recorded for this clonotype. The genes are TRBV27 and TRBJ1-1; D is undetermined. This CDR3 has 13 residues. V lost 6 bases and J 0 bases, leaving 8 bases between the germline ends. Germline CDR1 MNHEY, CDR2 SMNVEV (reference sequence). The CDR3: CASRNHMNTEAFF. The CDR3 region has the DNA TGTGCCAGCAGGAATCACATGAACACTGAAGCTTTCTTT.

Regarding this clonotype: This clone may be a read error of a much larger clone one base away. The gene calls are TRBV4-3 and TRBJ1-4; 7 bases are a match to TRBD1. J was trimmed by 16 bases and V by 3 bases; bases with no gene match: 11. This CDR3 has 13 amino acids. Per germline, CDR1 LGHNA and CDR2 YSLEER. The CDR3 protein is CASSHSTGDATFF. Here the CDR3 DNA reads TGCGCCAGCAGCCATTCTACAGGGGACGCAACGTTTTTT.

This clonotype was seen at least ten times. This chain joins TRBV7-2 and TRBJ1-5; a weak D match, TRBD1 (5 bases). CDR3 length: 15 residues. Germline V gives CDR1 SGHTA, CDR2 FQGNSA. Trimming removed 5 bases at V and 0 bases at J, with 11 bases between. In DNA form, the CDR3 reads TGTGCCAGCAGCCGGGACGGCTATAGCAATCAGCCCCAGCATTTT. Amino acids: CASSRDGYSNQPQHF.